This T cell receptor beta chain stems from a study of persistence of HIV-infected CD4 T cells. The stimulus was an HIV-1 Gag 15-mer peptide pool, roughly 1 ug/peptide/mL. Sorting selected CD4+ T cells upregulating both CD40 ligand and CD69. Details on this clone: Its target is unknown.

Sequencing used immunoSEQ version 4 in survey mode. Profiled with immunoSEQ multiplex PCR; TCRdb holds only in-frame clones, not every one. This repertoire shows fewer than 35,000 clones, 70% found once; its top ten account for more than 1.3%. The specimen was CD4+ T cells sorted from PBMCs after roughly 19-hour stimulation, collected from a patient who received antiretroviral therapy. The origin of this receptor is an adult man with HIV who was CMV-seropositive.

This CDR3 reads CASSYLQGSGNTIYF. Written as DNA, the CDR3 is TGTGCCAGCAGTTACCTACAGGGCTCAGGAAACACCATATATTTT. The J gene is TRBJ1-3, the V gene TRBV6-5, with D perhaps matching TRBD1 (6 bases). The CDR3 runs to 15 residues. V lost 2 bases and J lost 4, with 12 bases in between. Germline CDR1 is MNHEY and CDR2 is SVGAGI.